The clone carrying this T cell receptor beta chain was counted ten times or more. Its antigen remains unidentified. This CDR3 has 14 amino acids. Trimming took 0 bases from V and 8 from J; bases not matched to a gene: 6. The germline gives CDR1 KGHSH, CDR2 LQKENI. Fresh peripheral blood, roughly 10 ml of it, supplied the PBMCs. TCR beta CDR3 regions were amplified from RNA transcripts. First-round RT-PCR targeting the TCR CDR3 was performed with the HTBI primer set. TCRdb reanalysed the multiplex PCR reads using MiXCR and keeps one entry per CDR3 protein. In the table there are about 600,000 distinct CDR3 sequences, about a sixth of which are singletons. This sample stems from a study of T cells in Graves' hyperthyroidism and ophthalmopathy. General study results and limits: Within blood appeared most thyroid clonotypes that had expanded above 0.001. Model output signaled ophthalmopathy a median 6.5 months ahead of onset. Patients with ophthalmopathy were separated from those with stable hyperthyroidism by a 13 V-J model.

This rearrangement joins TRBV18 to TRBJ1-1; 7 nucleotides agree with TRBD1. This clonotype was obtained from a woman in her 40s with Graves' ophthalmopathy. Sequenced material: blood. As DNA, the CDR3 is TGTGCCAGCTCACCACCGCTGAGGGACAGCGAAGCTTTCTTT. It yields the protein CASSPPLRDSEAFF.